One sample yielded the 22 T cell receptor beta chains listed below, sequenced in a study of blood T cell repertoires in COVID-19. This table comes from immunoSEQ multiplex PCR, and its TCRdb copy is limited to in-frame clones, with some not included. The data show some 74,000 clones, around 86% seen once. Specimen: peripheral blood. The receptors stem from a man between 45 and 60 years old with active COVID-19.

This clone was seen only a few times. The rearrangement uses TRBV6-4 and TRBJ2-5, with TRBD2 matching over 8 bases. V was clipped by 3 bases and J by 5 bases; unmatched bases: 8. The CDR3 contains 15 residues. Germline loops: CDR1 MRHNA, CDR2 SNTAGT. In nucleotides, the CDR3 is TGTGCCAGCAGTGAAGGAAGCGGGAGCGGGGAGACCCAGTACTTC. It encodes CASSEGSGSGETQYF.

This rearrangement joins TRBV24-1 to TRBJ1-2; 11 nucleotides line up with TRBD1. This CDR3 is 14 amino acids long. Germline assignment: CDR1 KGHDR and CDR2 SFDVKD. V was clipped by 2 bases and J by 6 bases; unmatched bases: 1. CDR3 residues: CATSDWTGGNGYTF. The CDR3 nucleotides read TGTGCCACCAGTGATTGGACAGGGGGCAATGGCTACACCTTC.

The rearrangement uses TRBV4-1 and TRBJ2-2; TRBD2 might be the D (6 bases). V lost 3 bases and J lost 4, with 12 bases in between. CDR3 size: 15 residues. CDR1 and CDR2 from the germline V gene are MGHRA and YSYEKL. CDR3 DNA: TGCGCCAGCAGCCAGTTTTCCGGGAGCACCGGGGAGCTGTTTTTT. It codes for CASSQFSGSTGELFF.

The chain carries TRBV5-8 and TRBJ1-5, with 7 bases aligning to TRBD1. Germline-derived CDR1 and CDR2 are SGHTS and YDEGEE. This CDR3 is built from 15 residues. V gave up 0 bases and J gave up 6 bases; unmatched junction bases: 6. Here the CDR3 DNA reads TGTGCCAGCAGCTTGGGAGGGGGCGGAGGTCAGCCCCAGCATTTT. It specifies CASSLGGGGGQPQHF.

This clone was counted only a few times. The chain recombines TRBV6-1 with TRBJ1-6, with a possible D match to TRBD1 (5 bases). The V gene's germline CDR1 is MNHNS and CDR2 SASEGT. This CDR3 spans 16 amino acids. Trimming removed 1 base at V and 6 bases at J, with 13 bases between. The CDR3 is CASSEVGGVGNSPLHF. As DNA, the CDR3 is TGTGCCAGCAGTGAAGTTGGGGGGGTTGGTAATTCACCCCTCCACTTT.

The chain uses TRBV6-6 and TRBJ2-4, with D possibly being TRBD1 (6 bases). From germline, CDR1 is MNHNY and CDR2 SVGAGI (reference sequence). The CDR3 is made up of 13 amino acids. Trimming stripped 5 bases from V and 4 bases from J, with 9 bases between. CDR3 residues: CASSQQGKNIQYF. The CDR3 nucleotides are TGTGCCAGCAGTCAACAGGGTAAAAACATTCAGTACTTC.

This chain uses TRBV3-1 (or the pseudogene TRBV3-2) with TRBJ1-5; D is unresolved. This CDR3 comprises 15 residues. The V end was cut by 0 bases, the J end by 4 bases, with 10 bases between. From germline, CDR1 is LGHDT and CDR2 YNNKEL (reference sequence). The CDR3 nucleotides are TGTGCCAGCAGCCAAGATCCGGGGTTGAATCAGCCCCAGCATTTT. This encodes CASSQDPGLNQPQHF.

The CDR3 is CSVEGTGASYEQYF. CDR3 nucleotide sequence: TGCAGCGTTGAGGGGACAGGGGCTTCCTACGAGCAGTACTTC. The J gene is TRBJ2-7, the V gene TRBV29-1; TRBD1 aligns across 10 bases. Germline loops: CDR1 SQVTM, CDR2 ANQGSEA. The trim removed 3 bases at V and 1 base at J, leaving 3 bases unmatched. The CDR3 is 14 amino acids.

This chain connects TRBV9 to TRBJ1-5; D call uncertain. Germline CDR1 reads SGDLS; CDR2 reads YYNGEE. The CDR3 spans 14 residues. Trimming took 2 bases from V and 1 from J, leaving 7 bases between them. The CDR3 nucleotides are TGTGCCAGCAGCGTTTGGGCAAGCAATCAGCCCCAGCATTTT. This codes for CASSVWASNQPQHF. The entire variable domain, with the rest obtained from reference TRBV9 and TRBJ1-5, is as follows: DSGVTQTPKHLITATGQRVTLRCSPRSGDLSVYWYQQSLDQGLQFLIQYYNGEERAKGNILERFSAQQFPDLHSELNLSSLELGDSALYFCASSVWASNQPQHFGDGTRLSIL.

This chain connects TRBV7-2 to TRBJ2-2, with D possibly matching TRBD2 (5 bases). The CDR3 has 15 amino acids. V lost 1 base and J lost 5, with 11 bases in between. Germline values: CDR1 SGHTA, CDR2 FQGNSA. The CDR3 nucleotides are TGTGCCAGCAGCTTAGGCCCGGGGATTACCGGGGAGCTGTTTTTT. Its translation is CASSLGPGITGELFF. Full variable domain (remainder filled in from reference TRBV7-2 and TRBJ2-2): GAGVSQSPSNKVTEKGKDVELRCDPISGHTALYWYRQSLGQGLEFLIYFQGNSAPDKSGLPSDRFSAERTGGSVSTLTIQRTQQEDSAVYLCASSLGPGITGELFFGEGSRLTVL.

This rearrangement joins TRBV7-6 to TRBJ1-2, with 7 bases matching TRBD1. Per germline, CDR1 SGHVS and CDR2 FNYEAQ. J gave up 4 bases and V 5 bases, and 13 bases lay outside the gene matches. This CDR3 has 16 amino acids. The CDR3 DNA follows: TGTGCCAGCAGCCCCCGGGACAGCCCTTCGCCCTATGGCTACACCTTC. Translating it yields CASSPRDSPSPYGYTF.

The chain recombines TRBV6-2 or TRBV6-3 with TRBJ1-6; perhaps TRBD1 as D (6 bases). There are 15 residues in the CDR3. Germline V gene data show CDR1 as MNHEY and CDR2 as SVGEGT. V was pared by 2 bases and J by 7 bases, with 12 bases between. CDR3 residues: CASSYPRTVNSPLHF. The DNA of the CDR3 is TGTGCCAGCAGTTACCCGCGGACAGTGAATTCACCCCTCCACTTT.

The chain uses TRBV19 and TRBJ2-3; 8 nucleotides agree with TRBD1. This CDR3 has 17 residues. V gave up 6 bases and J gave up 1 base; unmatched junction bases: 12. CDR1 is LNHDA and CDR2 is SQIVND in the germline V gene (reference sequence). In DNA, the CDR3 is TGTGCCAGTAGCCCACGCGGGGCAGGGGGCGGCACAGATACGCAGTATTTT. This gives the protein CASSPRGAGGGTDTQYF.

This clone was counted between two and nine times. The genes are TRBV6-2 or TRBV6-3 and TRBJ2-3; D may be TRBD2 (5 bases). CDR1 and CDR2 (germline): MNHEY, SVGEGT. The V end was cut by 2 bases, the J end by 11 bases, with 26 bases between. The CDR3 is made up of 17 amino acids. The CDR3 spells CASSYRPSGLTATGQYF. For the CDR3, the DNA is TGTGCCAGCAGTTACCGCCCCAGCGGCCTTACCGCAACGGGGCAGTATTTT.

The chain is built from TRBV5-8 and TRBJ2-3; 8 bases are shared with TRBD1. The length of the CDR3 is 14 residues. Per the germline V gene, CDR1 is SGHTS and CDR2 is YDEGEE. The V gene end was trimmed by 10 bases and the J gene end by 2 bases; junction bases not matched to a gene: 9. CDR3 in DNA: TGTGCCGCGGGAAGACAGGGGATCACAGATACGCAGTATTTT. It is translated as CAAGRQGITDTQYF.

The chain links TRBV27 to TRBJ2-5, with 10 bases that match TRBD2. Per the germline V gene, CDR1 is MNHEY and CDR2 is SMNVEV (reference sequence). J lost 4 bases, V lost 2 bases, and 7 bases had no gene match. The CDR3 consists of 16 residues. CDR3 DNA sequence: TGTGCCAGCAGTTTAGGTTGTCTAGCGGGAGCAGAGACCCAGTACTTC. This gives the protein CASSLGCLAGAETQYF.

The V call is TRBV5-4, the J call TRBJ1-1, with D perhaps TRBD1 (5 bases). This CDR3 has 13 amino acids. Trimming cost V 4 bases and J 1 base, with 8 bases left between them. Germline CDR1 is SGHNT and CDR2 is YYREEE (reference sequence). The CDR3 sequence: CASSNDRNTEAFF. For the CDR3, the DNA is TGTGCCAGCAGCAACGACAGGAACACTGAAGCTTTCTTT.

The chain is built from TRBV4-3 and TRBJ2-3; 11 bases line up with TRBD1. The CDR3 runs 16 residues. V trimming: 4 bases; J trimming: 3 bases; junction bases outside the gene matches: 6. CDR1 and CDR2 (germline): LGHNA, YSLEER. This CDR3 reads CASSPFGTGGTDTQYF. The CDR3 nucleotides read TGCGCCAGCAGCCCATTTGGGACAGGGGGAACAGATACGCAGTATTTT.

The chain combines TRBV24-1 with TRBJ1-5; 8 nucleotides agree with TRBD1. The V gene end was trimmed by 3 bases and the J gene end by 0 bases; junction bases not matched to a gene: 3. Germline assignment: CDR1 KGHDR and CDR2 SFDVKD. The CDR3 contains 16 residues. In nucleotides, the CDR3 is TGTGCCACCAGTGATAACAGGGGGAATAGCAATCAGCCCCAGCATTTT. Translated, it gives CATSDNRGNSNQPQHF.

The chain employs TRBV28 and TRBJ2-7, with 11 positions matching TRBD1. The CDR3 runs 15 residues. After removal of 2 bases from V and 7 bases from J, the junction contained 7 bases not matched to a gene. The germline V gene has CDR1 MDHEN and CDR2 SYDVKM. The CDR3 reads CASSLPGQGAREQYF. Here the CDR3 DNA reads TGTGCCAGCAGTTTACCCGGACAGGGGGCGCGGGAGCAGTACTTC.

This chain joins TRBV15 and TRBJ2-1; 9 nucleotides align to TRBD1. The length of the CDR3 is 13 residues. From germline, CDR1 is LNHNV and CDR2 YYDKDF (reference sequence). Trimming took 6 bases from V and 3 from J; bases not matched to a gene: 0. The CDR3 nucleotides read TGTGCCACCAGGGACAGGGGCTACAATGAGCAGTTCTTC. The encoded protein is CATRDRGYNEQFF.

V and J are TRBV29-1 and TRBJ2-7, with TRBD2 identical over 12 bases. Germline V gene lookup returns CDR1 SQVTM and CDR2 ANQGSEA. V shed 2 bases and J 2 bases; nucleotides not matched to a gene: 1. The CDR3 consists of 14 residues. This CDR3 reads CSVERTSGAYEQYF. The CDR3 nucleotides are TGCAGCGTTGAAAGGACTAGCGGGGCCTACGAGCAGTACTTC.